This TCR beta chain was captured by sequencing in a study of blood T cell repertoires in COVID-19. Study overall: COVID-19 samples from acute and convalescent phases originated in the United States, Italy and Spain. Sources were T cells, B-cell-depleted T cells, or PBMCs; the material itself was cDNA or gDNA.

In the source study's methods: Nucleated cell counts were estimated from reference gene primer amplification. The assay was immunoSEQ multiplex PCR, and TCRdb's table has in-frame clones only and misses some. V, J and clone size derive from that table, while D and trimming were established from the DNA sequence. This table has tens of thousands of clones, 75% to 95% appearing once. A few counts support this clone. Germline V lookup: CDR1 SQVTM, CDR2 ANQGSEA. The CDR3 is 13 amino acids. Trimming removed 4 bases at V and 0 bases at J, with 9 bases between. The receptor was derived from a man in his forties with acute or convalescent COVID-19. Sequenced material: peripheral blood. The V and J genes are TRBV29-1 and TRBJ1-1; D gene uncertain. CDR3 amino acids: CSVATDMNTEAFF. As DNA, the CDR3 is TGCAGCGTTGCCACAGACATGAACACTGAAGCTTTCTTT.